This paragraph reports one T cell receptor beta chain. Antigen specificity is unknown. Treatment given: 19 received Ad26.COV2.S at low or high dose, single or two shots; 5 received placebo; per-sample allocation not given. Day 63 after the first injection of vaccine or placebo was the sampling time. Clones were sequenced by immunoSEQ multiplex PCR, and TCRdb holds only the in-frame ones, with some missing. The data contain 400,000 to 450,000 clones, 75% to 95% of them singletons. This entry belongs to a study of Ad26.COV2.S vaccination and SARS-CoV-2 variants. Overall study context: Ad26.COV2.S shots went into the muscle once or twice, 56 days apart. Study outcomes and limitations: Post-vaccination spike-specific CD8+ and CD4+ T cell responses reportedly had substantial breadth. Total responses of T cells may have been underestimated by the analyses of TCR breadth and depth. It was found that vaccine and placebo recipients had similar non-spike TCR breadth.

Material: peripheral blood, obtained in a trial of Ad26.COV2.S vaccine versus placebo. The receptor was derived from a person between 18 and 59 years old who received the Ad26.COV2.S COVID-19 vaccine or a placebo.

The CDR3 reads CASSPEREGRDTQYF. In DNA, the CDR3 is TGCGCCAGCAGCCCAGAGCGGGAGGGCCGGGATACGCAGTATTTT. This chain joins TRBV4-1 and TRBJ2-3; 10 nucleotides align to TRBD2. The CDR3 is 15 amino acids. V lost 4 bases, J lost 6 bases, and 7 bases stayed unmatched. Germline lookup yields CDR1 MGHRA and CDR2 YSYEKL.